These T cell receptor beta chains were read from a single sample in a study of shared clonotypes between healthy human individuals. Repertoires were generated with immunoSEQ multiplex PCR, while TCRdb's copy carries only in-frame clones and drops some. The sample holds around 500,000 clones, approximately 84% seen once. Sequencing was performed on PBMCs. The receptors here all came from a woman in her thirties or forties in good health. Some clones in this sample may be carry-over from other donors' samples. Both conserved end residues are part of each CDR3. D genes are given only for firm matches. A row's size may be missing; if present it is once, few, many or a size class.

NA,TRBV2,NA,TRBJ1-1,CASSVGIYTEAFF,TGTGCCAGCAGTGTGGGGATTTACACTGAAGCTTTCTTT
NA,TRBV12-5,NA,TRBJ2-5,CASGLVPWDQETQYF,TGTGCTAGTGGTTTGGTACCGTGGGACCAAGAGACCCAGTACTTC
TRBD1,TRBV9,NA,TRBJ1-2,CASSLGTGDFYGYTF,TGTGCCAGCAGCTTAGGGACAGGAGACTTCTATGGCTACACCTTC
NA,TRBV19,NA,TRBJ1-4,CASSIPTGTKLFF,TGTGCCAGTAGTATCCCTACAGGGACCAAACTGTTTTTT
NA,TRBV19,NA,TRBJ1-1,CASSSQDPNTEAFF,TGTGCCAGTAGTTCACAGGACCCGAACACTGAAGCTTTCTTT
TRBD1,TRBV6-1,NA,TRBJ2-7,CASSASGQDYEQYF,TGTGCCAGCAGCGCGTCGGGACAGGACTACGAGCAGTACTTC
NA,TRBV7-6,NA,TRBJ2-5,CASSLGGYQETQYF,TGTGCCAGCAGCTTAGGGGGCTACCAAGAGACCCAGTACTTC
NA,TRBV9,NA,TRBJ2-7,CASSVNIRLADSINSYEQYF,TGTGCCAGCAGCGTAAACATTCGGCTCGCTGACTCCATAAACTCCTACGAGCAGTACTTC
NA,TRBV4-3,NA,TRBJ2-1,CASSQDWGVEQFF,TGCGCCAGCAGCCAAGACTGGGGAGTGGAGCAGTTCTTC
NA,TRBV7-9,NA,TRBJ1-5,CASSLPVGQPQHF,TGTGCCAGCAGCTTACCTGTTGGGCAGCCCCAGCATTTT
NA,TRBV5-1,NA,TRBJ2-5,CASSFTPDRQETQYF,TGCGCCAGCAGCTTCACGCCGGACAGACAAGAGACCCAGTACTTC
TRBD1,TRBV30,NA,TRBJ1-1,CAWDAGGRDTEAFF,TGTGCCTGGGACGCAGGGGGCAGGGACACTGAAGCTTTCTTT
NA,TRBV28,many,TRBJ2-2,CASSFLRRGTGELFF,TGTGCCAGCAGTTTTCTGAGAAGGGGCACCGGGGAGCTGTTTTTT
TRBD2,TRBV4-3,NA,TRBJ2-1,CASSLLLAGGEQFF,TGCGCCAGCAGCCTCCTACTAGCGGGAGGGGAGCAGTTCTTC
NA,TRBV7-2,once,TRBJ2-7,CASSSQGYEQYF,TGTGCCAGCAGCTCACAGGGCTACGAGCAGTACTTC
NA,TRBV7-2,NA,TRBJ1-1,CASSTTGLGNTEAFF,TGTGCCAGCAGCACTACAGGGTTGGGTAACACTGAAGCTTTCTTT
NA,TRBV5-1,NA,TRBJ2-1,CASSLGASSYNEQFF,TGCGCCAGCAGCTTGGGGGCTAGCTCCTACAATGAGCAGTTCTTC
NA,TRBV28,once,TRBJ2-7,CASRTQGYEQYF,TGTGCCAGCAGGACGCAGGGGTACGAGCAGTACTTC
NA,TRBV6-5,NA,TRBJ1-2,CASRSRGSYTF,TGTGCCAGCAGGTCACGGGGGAGCTACACCTTC
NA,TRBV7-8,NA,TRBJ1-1,CASSFLGGPLNTEAFF,TGTGCCAGCAGCTTTCTCGGGGGGCCCTTGAACACTGAAGCTTTCTTT
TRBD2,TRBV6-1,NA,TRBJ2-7,CASSPRAGAYEQYF,TGTGCCAGCAGCCCCCGAGCGGGAGCGTACGAGCAGTACTTC
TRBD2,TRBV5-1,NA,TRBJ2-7,CASSMGAGGPDEQYF,TGCGCCAGCAGCATGGGGGCGGGAGGTCCCGACGAGCAGTACTTC
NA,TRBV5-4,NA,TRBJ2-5,CASSFISTPETQYF,TGTGCCAGCAGCTTCATTAGCACCCCAGAGACCCAGTACTTC
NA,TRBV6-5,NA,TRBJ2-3,CASRVLHTDTQYF,TGTGCCAGCAGAGTGCTCCACACAGATACGCAGTATTTT
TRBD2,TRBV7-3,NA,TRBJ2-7,CASSLSGREGYEQYF,TGTGCCAGCAGCTTAAGCGGGAGGGAGGGCTACGAGCAGTACTTC
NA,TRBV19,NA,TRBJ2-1,CASTPRDSRGEQFF,TGTGCCAGTACCCCCCGTGACTCTCGGGGCGAGCAGTTCTTC
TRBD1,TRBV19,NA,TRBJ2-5,CATAGQGTETQYF,TGTGCCACCGCCGGACAGGGTACAGAGACCCAGTACTTC
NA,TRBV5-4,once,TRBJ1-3,CASSLQQFSGNTIYF,TGTGCCAGCAGCTTGCAACAGTTCTCTGGAAACACCATATATTTT